A selection of T cell receptor beta chains follows, all from one sample in a study of cytomegalovirus exposure and HLA in healthy donors. Assay used: immunoSEQ multiplex PCR; TCRdb lists only in-frame clones, some missing. The sample shows about 82,000 clones, about nine tenths of them seen only once. Sequencing was carried out using PBMCs. The source is a man younger than 35 in good health and CMV-seronegative. The CDR3 runs from the conserved cysteine through the conserved F or W. The D gene is left open where the match is weak. Size tells how often a clone was seen (once, few, many) or the class of an expanded clone, and some rows leave it out.

clone size: -
J gene: TRBJ1-5
V gene: TRBV2
D gene: TRBD1
CDR3 DNA: TGTGCCAGCCAGACAGGGAATAGCAATCAGCCCCAGCATTTT
CDR3 protein: CASQTGNSNQPQHF

clone size: -
J gene: TRBJ2-1
V gene: TRBV5-1
D gene: TRBD2
CDR3 DNA: TGCGCCAGCAGCCAGGGACTAGCGGGGTTGAATGAGCAGTTCTTC
CDR3 protein: CASSQGLAGLNEQFF

clone size: -
J gene: TRBJ1-2
V gene: TRBV28
D gene: -
CDR3 DNA: TGTGCCAGCATAACAGCTGCCTATGGCTACACCTTC
CDR3 protein: CASITAAYGYTF

clone size: once
J gene: TRBJ2-4
V gene: TRBV28
D gene: TRBD1
CDR3 DNA: TGTGCCAGCAGTTTCCTGACAGGGGGTTTGGTCAAAAACATTCAGTACTTC
CDR3 protein: CASSFLTGGLVKNIQYF

clone size: once
J gene: TRBJ2-1
V gene: TRBV5-1
D gene: TRBD2
CDR3 DNA: TGCGCCAGCAGCCCGGGGGACGGGAGTAGCGGGGGCTCCTACAATGAGCAGTTCTTC
CDR3 protein: CASSPGDGSSGGSYNEQFF

clone size: -
J gene: TRBJ2-2
V gene: TRBV13
D gene: -
CDR3 DNA: TGTGCCAGCAGCCTCCAGGGTTCCGGGGAGCTGTTTTTT
CDR3 protein: CASSLQGSGELFF

clone size: -
J gene: TRBJ1-1
V gene: TRBV4-2
D gene: TRBD1
CDR3 DNA: TGTGCCAGCAGCCGGGCGACAGGGGGCGCCGACGCTGAAGCTTTCTTT
CDR3 protein: CASSRATGGADAEAFF

clone size: -
J gene: TRBJ1-5
V gene: TRBV5-1
D gene: TRBD1
CDR3 DNA: TGCGCCAGCAGCTTGGGGGGACAGGGCGATCAGCCCCAGCATTTT
CDR3 protein: CASSLGGQGDQPQHF

clone size: -
J gene: TRBJ2-1
V gene: TRBV5-4
D gene: TRBD2
CDR3 DNA: TGTGCCAGCAGCGGAGGACTAGCGGGAGGGCCGACCTACAATGAGCAGTTCTTC
CDR3 protein: CASSGGLAGGPTYNEQFF

clone size: -
J gene: TRBJ1-6
V gene: TRBV5-1
D gene: -
CDR3 DNA: TGCGCCAGCAGCGCTTCCGGGACAATAGGTTCACCCCTCCACTTT
CDR3 protein: CASSASGTIGSPLHF

clone size: -
J gene: TRBJ1-5
V gene: TRBV27
D gene: -
CDR3 DNA: TGTGCCAGCAGTTTCAACAGGGATGGCAATCAGCCCCAGCATTTT
CDR3 protein: CASSFNRDGNQPQHF

clone size: -
J gene: TRBJ1-1
V gene: TRBV7-8
D gene: TRBD1
CDR3 DNA: TGTGCCAGTGTCATAGGGGGCCCCGTGGAGAACACTGAAGCTTTCTTT
CDR3 protein: CASVIGGPVENTEAFF

clone size: -
J gene: TRBJ2-2
V gene: TRBV5-1
D gene: TRBD1
CDR3 DNA: TGCGCCAGCAACGTGGGACAGACTAACACCGGGGAGCTGTTTTTT
CDR3 protein: CASNVGQTNTGELFF

clone size: -
J gene: TRBJ2-7
V gene: TRBV29-1
D gene: -
CDR3 DNA: TGCAGCGTTGAAGTCCGCAGCTACGAGCAGTACTTC
CDR3 protein: CSVEVRSYEQYF

clone size: -
J gene: TRBJ2-7
V gene: TRBV19
D gene: TRBD2
CDR3 DNA: TGTGCCAGTAGTCCCCCTCGGGCTAGCGGGAGGCTCCCCTACGAGCAGTACTTC
CDR3 protein: CASSPPRASGRLPYEQYF

clone size: -
J gene: TRBJ2-3
V gene: TRBV2
D gene: TRBD2
CDR3 DNA: TGTGCCAGCAGAGGGACTAGCGGCACAGATACGCAGTATTTT
CDR3 protein: CASRGTSGTDTQYF

clone size: once
J gene: TRBJ2-2
V gene: TRBV29-1
D gene: TRBD1
CDR3 DNA: TGCAGCGTTGGACCCGGGACAGGGTTCACCGGGGAGCTGTTTTTT
CDR3 protein: CSVGPGTGFTGELFF

clone size: -
J gene: TRBJ2-3
V gene: TRBV4-2
D gene: -
CDR3 DNA: TGTGCCAGCAGCCGGGAGGCTAGCACAGATACGCAGTATTTT
CDR3 protein: CASSREASTDTQYF

clone size: -
J gene: TRBJ2-3
V gene: TRBV11-2
D gene: -
CDR3 DNA: TGTGCCAGCAGCCTGGCGGGGCATCGGTCGGATACGCAGTATTTT
CDR3 protein: CASSLAGHRSDTQYF

clone size: -
J gene: TRBJ2-7
V gene: TRBV5-4
D gene: TRBD2
CDR3 DNA: TGTGCCAGCAGCTTAGGGACTAGCGGGATGTACGAGCAGTACTTC
CDR3 protein: CASSLGTSGMYEQYF

clone size: -
J gene: TRBJ2-1
V gene: TRBV18
D gene: -
CDR3 DNA: TGTGCCAGCTCACCGGCAAGGCGGGGCAGCTCCTACAATGAGCAGTTCTTC
CDR3 protein: CASSPARRGSSYNEQFF

clone size: -
J gene: TRBJ2-3
V gene: TRBV5-1
D gene: -
CDR3 DNA: TGCGCCAGCAGCTCAGGGGCAACAGCTAGCACAGATACGCAGTATTTT
CDR3 protein: CASSSGATASTDTQYF

clone size: once
J gene: TRBJ2-5
V gene: TRBV18
D gene: -
CDR3 DNA: TGTGCCAGCACCGCAACAGGAAGGACAATGAAAGAGACCCAGTACTTC
CDR3 protein: CASTATGRTMKETQYF

clone size: -
J gene: TRBJ1-1
V gene: TRBV7-9
D gene: -
CDR3 DNA: TGTGCCAGCAGCATCGACAGTAACACTGAAGCTTTCTTT
CDR3 protein: CASSIDSNTEAFF

clone size: -
J gene: TRBJ1-2
V gene: TRBV2
D gene: -
CDR3 DNA: TGTGCCAGCAGGGCCCTGGGGCAGGTTAATGGCTACACCTTC
CDR3 protein: CASRALGQVNGYTF

clone size: -
J gene: TRBJ2-2
V gene: TRBV6-4
D gene: -
CDR3 DNA: TGTGCCAGCTCCGGGGGTCGGGCCGGGGAGCTGTTTTTT
CDR3 protein: CASSGGRAGELFF

clone size: -
J gene: TRBJ2-2
V gene: TRBV27
D gene: TRBD2
CDR3 DNA: TGTGCCAGCAGCGCAGCGGGAGGGCAGAACACCGGGGAGCTGTTTTTT
CDR3 protein: CASSAAGGQNTGELFF

clone size: -
J gene: TRBJ2-4
V gene: TRBV2
D gene: TRBD1
CDR3 DNA: TGTGCCAGCCTGACAGGGGGTGAGAAGGCGGCCAAAAACATTCAGTACTTC
CDR3 protein: CASLTGGEKAAKNIQYF

clone size: -
J gene: TRBJ2-7
V gene: TRBV7-9
D gene: -
CDR3 DNA: TGTTCCAGCAGCTCAATACCGGGGGAGCAGTACTTC
CDR3 protein: CSSSSIPGEQYF

clone size: -
J gene: TRBJ1-6
V gene: TRBV5-1
D gene: TRBD1
CDR3 DNA: TGCGCCAGCAGCGCGGCAGGGGGTACGAATTCACCCCTCCACTTT
CDR3 protein: CASSAAGGTNSPLHF

clone size: once
J gene: TRBJ2-5
V gene: TRBV5-5
D gene: TRBD1
CDR3 DNA: TGTGCCAGCAGCCACCCTCGGACAGGGAGTCTAGAGACCCAGTACTTC
CDR3 protein: CASSHPRTGSLETQYF

clone size: -
J gene: TRBJ1-1
V gene: TRBV6-4
D gene: -
CDR3 DNA: TGTGCCAGCAGGACTGCGCGGGGCATGATGAACACTGAAGCTTTCTTT
CDR3 protein: CASRTARGMMNTEAFF

clone size: -
J gene: TRBJ2-3
V gene: TRBV11-1
D gene: -
CDR3 DNA: TGTGCCAGCAGCTTAGACGGGAGTAACTCAGATACGCAGTATTTT
CDR3 protein: CASSLDGSNSDTQYF

clone size: -
J gene: TRBJ2-2
V gene: TRBV19
D gene: TRBD2
CDR3 DNA: TGTGCCAGTAGTATAGGGCTAGCGGGAGTAACGTTTGGCACCGGGGAGCTGTTTTTT
CDR3 protein: CASSIGLAGVTFGTGELFF

clone size: -
J gene: TRBJ2-1
V gene: TRBV2
D gene: -
CDR3 DNA: TGTGCCAGCAGCGCAGCTAGAGGATCCTACAATGAGCAGTTCTTC
CDR3 protein: CASSAARGSYNEQFF

clone size: -
J gene: TRBJ1-1
V gene: TRBV4-3
D gene: -
CDR3 DNA: TGCGCCAGCAGCCATTTCAGGGCCATGAACACTGAAGCTTTCTTT
CDR3 protein: CASSHFRAMNTEAFF

clone size: -
J gene: TRBJ2-7
V gene: TRBV9
D gene: -
CDR3 DNA: TGTGCCAGCAGCGTAGGAGCGGGCAGGGCAACCTACGAGCAGTACTTC
CDR3 protein: CASSVGAGRATYEQYF

clone size: -
J gene: TRBJ2-2
V gene: TRBV28
D gene: TRBD1
CDR3 DNA: TGTGCCAGCAGTTCATCCGGGACAGGGAACACCGGGGAGCTGTTTTTT
CDR3 protein: CASSSSGTGNTGELFF

clone size: -
J gene: TRBJ1-3
V gene: TRBV15
D gene: -
CDR3 DNA: TGTGCCACCAGCAGAGAGAGGATCGGCTCTGGAAACACCATATATTTT
CDR3 protein: CATSRERIGSGNTIYF

clone size: -
J gene: TRBJ2-7
V gene: TRBV28
D gene: TRBD1
CDR3 DNA: TGTGCCAGCAGTGGGACAGGAGCCTACGAGCAGTACTTC
CDR3 protein: CASSGTGAYEQYF